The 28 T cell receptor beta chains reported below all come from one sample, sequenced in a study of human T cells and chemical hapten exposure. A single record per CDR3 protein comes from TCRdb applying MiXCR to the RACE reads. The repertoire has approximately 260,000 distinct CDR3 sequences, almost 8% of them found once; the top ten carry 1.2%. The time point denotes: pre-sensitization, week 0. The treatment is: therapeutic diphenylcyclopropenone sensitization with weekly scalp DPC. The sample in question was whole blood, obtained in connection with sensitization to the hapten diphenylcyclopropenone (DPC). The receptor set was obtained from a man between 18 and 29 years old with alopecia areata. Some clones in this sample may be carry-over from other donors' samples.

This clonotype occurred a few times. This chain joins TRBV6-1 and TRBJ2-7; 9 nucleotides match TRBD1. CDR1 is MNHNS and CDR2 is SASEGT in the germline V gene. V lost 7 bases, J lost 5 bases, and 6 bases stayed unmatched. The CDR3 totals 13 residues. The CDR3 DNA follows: TGTGCCAGCATTCGACAGGGGGGCAACGAGCAGTACGTC. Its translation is CASIRQGGNEQYV.

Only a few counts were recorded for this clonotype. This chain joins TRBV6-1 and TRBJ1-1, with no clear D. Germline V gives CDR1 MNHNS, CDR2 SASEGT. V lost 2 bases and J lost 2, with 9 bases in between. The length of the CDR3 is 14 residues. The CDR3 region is CASSEWSGNTEAFF. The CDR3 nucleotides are TGTGCCAGCAGTGAATGGTCGGGAAACACTGAAGCTTTCTTT.

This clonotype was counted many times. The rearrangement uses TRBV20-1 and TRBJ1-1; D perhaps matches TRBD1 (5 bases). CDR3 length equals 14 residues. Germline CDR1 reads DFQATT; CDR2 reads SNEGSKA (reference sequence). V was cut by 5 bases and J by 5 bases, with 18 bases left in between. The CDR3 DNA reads TGCAGTGCTGCCTTAGGGACCGGCTTTACTGAAGCTTTCTTT. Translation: CSAALGTGFTEAFF.

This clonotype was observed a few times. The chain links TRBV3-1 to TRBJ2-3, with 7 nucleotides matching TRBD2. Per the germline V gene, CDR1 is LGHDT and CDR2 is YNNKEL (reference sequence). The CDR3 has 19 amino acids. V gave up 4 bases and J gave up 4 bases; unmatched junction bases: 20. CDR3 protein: CASSPVAVRASGRADTQYF. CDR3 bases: TGTGCCAGCAGCCCGGTGGCGGTGAGGGCTAGCGGACGGGCAGATACGCAGTATTTT.

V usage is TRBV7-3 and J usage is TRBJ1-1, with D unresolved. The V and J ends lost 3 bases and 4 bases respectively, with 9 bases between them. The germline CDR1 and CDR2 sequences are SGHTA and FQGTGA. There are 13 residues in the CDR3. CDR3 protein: CASSFRVTTEAFF. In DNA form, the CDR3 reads TGTGCCAGCAGCTTCCGGGTCACCACTGAAGCTTTCTTT.

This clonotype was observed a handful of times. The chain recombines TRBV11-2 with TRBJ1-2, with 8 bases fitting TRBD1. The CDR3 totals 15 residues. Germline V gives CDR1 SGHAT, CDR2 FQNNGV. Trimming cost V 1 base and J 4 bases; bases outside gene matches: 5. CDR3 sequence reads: CASSLGTGKSYGYTF. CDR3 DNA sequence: TGTGCCAGCAGCTTAGGGACAGGGAAAAGCTATGGCTACACCTTC.

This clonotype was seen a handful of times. CDR3 in DNA: TGTGCCAGCATCCCCGGAGAGACCCAGTACTTC. This gives the protein CASIPGETQYF. The J gene is TRBJ2-5, the V gene TRBV2; no definite D call. Germline CDR1 reads SNHLY; CDR2 reads FYNNEI. CDR3 length: 11 residues. V lost 7 bases and J lost 4, with 7 bases in between. The entire variable domain, with the rest obtained from reference TRBV2 and TRBJ2-5, is as follows: EPEVTQTPSHQVTQMGQEVILRCVPISNHLYFYWYRQILGQKVEFLVSFYNNEISEKSEIFDDQFSVERPDGSNFTLKIRSTKLEDSAMYFCASIPGETQYFGPGTRLLVL.

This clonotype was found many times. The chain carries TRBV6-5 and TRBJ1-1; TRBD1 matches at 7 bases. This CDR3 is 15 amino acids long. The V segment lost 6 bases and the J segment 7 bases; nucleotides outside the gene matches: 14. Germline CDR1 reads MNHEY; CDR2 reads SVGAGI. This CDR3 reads CASSKPTGYTNEAFF. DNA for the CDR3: TGTGCCAGCAGCAAACCGACAGGGTATACGAATGAAGCTTTCTTT.

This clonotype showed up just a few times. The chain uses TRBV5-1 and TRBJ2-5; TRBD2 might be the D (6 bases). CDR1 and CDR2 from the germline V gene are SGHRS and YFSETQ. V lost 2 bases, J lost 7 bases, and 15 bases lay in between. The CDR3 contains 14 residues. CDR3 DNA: TGCGCCAGCAGCTTCGGAGGGCCGCCCGGGACCCAGTACTTC. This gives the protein CASSFGGPPGTQYF.

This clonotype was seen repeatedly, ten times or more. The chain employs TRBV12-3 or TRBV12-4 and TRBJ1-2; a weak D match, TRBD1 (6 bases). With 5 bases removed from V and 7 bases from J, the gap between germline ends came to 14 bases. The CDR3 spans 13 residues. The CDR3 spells CASSVTGIRGYTF. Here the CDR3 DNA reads TGTGCCAGCAGTGTTACAGGGATTCGTGGCTACACCTTC.

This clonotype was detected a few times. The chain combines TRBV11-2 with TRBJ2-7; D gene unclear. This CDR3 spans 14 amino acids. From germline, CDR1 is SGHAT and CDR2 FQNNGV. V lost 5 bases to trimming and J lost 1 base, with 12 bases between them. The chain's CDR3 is CASSHVRNSYEQYF. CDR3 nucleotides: TGTGCCAGCAGCCACGTACGAAATTCCTACGAGCAGTACTTC.

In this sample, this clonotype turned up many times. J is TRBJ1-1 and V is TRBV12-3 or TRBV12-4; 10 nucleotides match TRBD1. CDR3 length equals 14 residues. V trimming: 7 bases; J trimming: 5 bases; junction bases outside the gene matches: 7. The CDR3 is CASTPGQGRTEAFF. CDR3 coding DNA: TGTGCCAGCACCCCGGGACAGGGGAGGACTGAAGCTTTCTTT.

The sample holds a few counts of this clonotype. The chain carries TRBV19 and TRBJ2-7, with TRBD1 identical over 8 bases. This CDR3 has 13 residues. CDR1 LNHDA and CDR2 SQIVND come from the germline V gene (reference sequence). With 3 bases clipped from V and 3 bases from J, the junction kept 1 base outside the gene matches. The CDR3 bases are TGTGCCAGTAGTATCGGGACAGGCTACGAGCAGTACGTC. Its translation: CASSIGTGYEQYV.

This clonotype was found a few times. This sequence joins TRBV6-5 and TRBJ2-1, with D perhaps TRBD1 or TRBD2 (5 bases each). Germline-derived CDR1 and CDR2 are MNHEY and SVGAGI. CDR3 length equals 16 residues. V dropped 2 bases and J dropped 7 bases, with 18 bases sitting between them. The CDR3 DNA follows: TGTGCCAGCAGTTACGGGACCCCCAAGACAATTAATGAGCAGTTCTTC. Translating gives CASSYGTPKTINEQFF.

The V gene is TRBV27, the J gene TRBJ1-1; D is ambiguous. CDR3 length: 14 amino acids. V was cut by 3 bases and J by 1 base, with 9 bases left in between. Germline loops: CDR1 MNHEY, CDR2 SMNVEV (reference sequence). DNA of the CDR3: TGTGCCAGCAGTTTGACGCAGACGAACACTGAAGCTTTCTTT. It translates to CASSLTQTNTEAFF.

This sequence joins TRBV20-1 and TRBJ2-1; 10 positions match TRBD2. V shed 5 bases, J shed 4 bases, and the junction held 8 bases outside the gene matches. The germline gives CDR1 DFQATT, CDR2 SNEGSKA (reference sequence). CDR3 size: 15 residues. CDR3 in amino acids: CSAVPSGGEYNEQFF. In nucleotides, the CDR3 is TGCAGTGCTGTTCCTAGCGGGGGAGAATACAATGAGCAGTTCTTC.

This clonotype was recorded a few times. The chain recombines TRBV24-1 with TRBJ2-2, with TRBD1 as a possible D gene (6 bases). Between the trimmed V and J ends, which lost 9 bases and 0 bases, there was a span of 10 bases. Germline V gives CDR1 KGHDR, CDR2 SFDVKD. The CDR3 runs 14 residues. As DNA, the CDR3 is TGTGCCACCCTAGGACAGTCGAACACCGGGGAGCTGTTTTTT. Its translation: CATLGQSNTGELFF.

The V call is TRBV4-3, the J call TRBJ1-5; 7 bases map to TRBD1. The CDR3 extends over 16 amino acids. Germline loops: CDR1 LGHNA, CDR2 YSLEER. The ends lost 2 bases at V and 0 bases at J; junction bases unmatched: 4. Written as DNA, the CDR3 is TGCGCCAGCAGCCAATACTGGACAGGTAGCAATCAGCCCCAGCATTTT. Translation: CASSQYWTGSNQPQHF.

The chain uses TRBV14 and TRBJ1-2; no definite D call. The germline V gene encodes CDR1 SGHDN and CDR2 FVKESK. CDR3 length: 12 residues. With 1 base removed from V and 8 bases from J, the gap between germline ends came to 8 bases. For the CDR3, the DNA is TGTGCCAGCAGCCAAGGACCGTCCGGCTACACCTTC. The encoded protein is CASSQGPSGYTF.

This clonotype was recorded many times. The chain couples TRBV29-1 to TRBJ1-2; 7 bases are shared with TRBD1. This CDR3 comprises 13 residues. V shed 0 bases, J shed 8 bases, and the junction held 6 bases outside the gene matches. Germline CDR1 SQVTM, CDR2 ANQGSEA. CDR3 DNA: TGCAGCGTTGAAGAGTCAGGGGGACGAGGCTACACCTTC. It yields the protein CSVEESGGRGYTF.

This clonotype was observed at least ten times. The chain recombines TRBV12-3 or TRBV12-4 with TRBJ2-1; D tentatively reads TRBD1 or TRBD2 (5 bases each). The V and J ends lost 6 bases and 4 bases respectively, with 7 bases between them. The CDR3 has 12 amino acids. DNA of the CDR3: TGTGCCAGCAGCTGGGGGTACAATGAGCAGTTCTTC. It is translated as CASSWGYNEQFF.

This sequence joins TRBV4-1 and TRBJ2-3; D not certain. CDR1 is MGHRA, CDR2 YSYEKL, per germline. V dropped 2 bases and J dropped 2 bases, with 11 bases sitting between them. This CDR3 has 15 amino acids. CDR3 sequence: CASSQNPFLTDTQYF. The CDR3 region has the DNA TGCGCCAGCAGCCAAAATCCTTTCCTCACAGATACGCAGTATTTT.

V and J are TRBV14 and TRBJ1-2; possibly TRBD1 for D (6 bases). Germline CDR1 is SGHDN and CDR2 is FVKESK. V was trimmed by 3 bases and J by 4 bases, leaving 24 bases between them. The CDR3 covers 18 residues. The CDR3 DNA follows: TGTGCCAGCAGCCAGGGGGGTGCGGCCAGGGGTGTATCCTATGGCTACACCTTC. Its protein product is CASSQGGAARGVSYGYTF.

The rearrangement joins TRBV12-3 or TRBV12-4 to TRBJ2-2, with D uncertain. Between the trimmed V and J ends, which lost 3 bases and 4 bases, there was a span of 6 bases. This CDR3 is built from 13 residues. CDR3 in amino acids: CASSFTFTGELFF. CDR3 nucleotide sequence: TGTGCCAGCAGTTTTACTTTCACCGGGGAGCTGTTTTTT.

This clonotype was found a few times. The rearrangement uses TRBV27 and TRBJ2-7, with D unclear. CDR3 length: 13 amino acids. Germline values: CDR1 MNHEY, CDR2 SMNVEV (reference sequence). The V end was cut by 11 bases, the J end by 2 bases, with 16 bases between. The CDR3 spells CACSHGPAYEQYF. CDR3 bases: TGTGCCTGCTCTCACGGACCAGCCTACGAGCAGTACTTC.

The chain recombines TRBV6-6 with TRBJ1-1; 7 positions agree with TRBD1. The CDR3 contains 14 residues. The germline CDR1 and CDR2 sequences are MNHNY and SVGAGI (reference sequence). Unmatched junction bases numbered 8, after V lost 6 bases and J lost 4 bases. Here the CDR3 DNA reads TGTGCCAGCAGAGGGACAGAAAAATCCACTGAAGCTTTCTTT. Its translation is CASRGTEKSTEAFF.

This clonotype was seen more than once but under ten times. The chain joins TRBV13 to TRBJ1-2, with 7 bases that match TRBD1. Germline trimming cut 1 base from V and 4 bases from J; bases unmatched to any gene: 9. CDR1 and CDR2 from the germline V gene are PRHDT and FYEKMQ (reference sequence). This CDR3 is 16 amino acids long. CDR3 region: CASSLVGQHHTYGYTF. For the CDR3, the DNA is TGTGCCAGCAGCTTAGTGGGACAGCACCATACCTATGGCTACACCTTC.

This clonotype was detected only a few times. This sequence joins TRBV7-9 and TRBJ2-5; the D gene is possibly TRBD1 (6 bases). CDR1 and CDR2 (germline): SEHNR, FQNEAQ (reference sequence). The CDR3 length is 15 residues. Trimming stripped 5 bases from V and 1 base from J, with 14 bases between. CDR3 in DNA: TGTGCCAGCAGCGACCCACAGGGCCGCCAAGAGACCCAGTACTTC. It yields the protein CASSDPQGRQETQYF.